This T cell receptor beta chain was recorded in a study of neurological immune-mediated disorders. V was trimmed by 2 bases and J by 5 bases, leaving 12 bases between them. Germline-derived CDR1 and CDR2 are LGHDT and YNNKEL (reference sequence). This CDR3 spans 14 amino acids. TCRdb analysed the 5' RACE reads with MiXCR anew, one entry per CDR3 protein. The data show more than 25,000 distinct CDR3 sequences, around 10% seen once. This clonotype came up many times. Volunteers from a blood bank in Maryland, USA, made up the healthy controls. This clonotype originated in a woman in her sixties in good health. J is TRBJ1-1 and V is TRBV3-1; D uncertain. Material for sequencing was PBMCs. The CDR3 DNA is TGTGCCAGCAGCCAAACTGGAGGGTGGACTGAAGCTTTCTTT. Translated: CASSQTGGWTEAFF. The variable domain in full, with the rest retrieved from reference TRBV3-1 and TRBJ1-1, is DTAVSQTPKYLVTQMGNDKSIKCEQNLGHDTMYWYKQDSKKFLKIMFSYNNKELIINETVPNRFSPKSPDKAHLNLHINSLELGDSAVYFCASSQTGGWTEAFFGQGTRLTVV.